This is a list of T cell receptor beta chains from one sample in a study of blood T cell repertoires in COVID-19. Some clones are missing from TCRdb's copy, which holds only in-frame ones; the method was immunoSEQ multiplex PCR. The table shows some 250,000 clones, with around 87% occurring only once. The sequenced material came from peripheral blood. The receptors stem from a woman in her twenties or thirties who had recovered from COVID-19. Both conserved end residues are part of each CDR3. A D gene is named only where the DNA matches it firmly. Only part of the rows carry a size: once, few, many, or a class if the clone is expanded.

j_gene	v_gene	abundance	d_gene	CDR3aa	CDR3nt
TRBJ1-2	TRBV13	NA	TRBD1	CASRPRGLNYGYTF	TGTGCCAGCAGGCCCAGGGGGCTCAACTATGGCTACACCTTC
TRBJ1-1	TRBV18	few	NA	CASSPLGSGSTEAFF	TGTGCCAGCTCACCACTGGGAAGCGGGTCCACTGAAGCTTTCTTT
TRBJ1-1	TRBV7-3	NA	NA	CASSSSGGSKIDDTEAFF	TGTGCCAGCAGCTCCTCGGGGGGGTCCAAAATCGACGACACTGAAGCTTTCTTT
TRBJ1-2	TRBV10-2	NA	TRBD1	CASSPRAGQGYGYTF	TGCGCCAGCAGCCCCCGGGCTGGACAGGGTTATGGCTACACCTTC
TRBJ2-7	TRBV3-1/TRBV3-2	NA	NA	CASSQVAGNHEQYF	TGTGCCAGCAGCCAAGTTGCAGGGAACCACGAGCAGTACTTC
TRBJ1-1	TRBV5-4	NA	NA	CASSADTKNTEAFF	TGTGCCAGCAGCGCGGACACGAAAAACACTGAAGCTTTCTTT
TRBJ1-2	TRBV14	NA	TRBD1	CASSHVGQGVYGYTF	TGTGCCAGCAGCCACGTGGGACAGGGAGTATACGGCTACACCTTC
TRBJ2-2	TRBV6-6	NA	TRBD2	CASSRTSGGPNTGELFF	TGTGCCAGCAGTCGGACTAGCGGGGGCCCCAACACCGGGGAGCTGTTTTTT
TRBJ2-1	TRBV7-9	NA	TRBD1	CASSSTRDSSANEQFF	TGTGCCAGCAGCTCAACCCGGGACAGCTCTGCCAATGAGCAGTTCTTC
TRBJ2-3	TRBV5-1	NA	TRBD2	CASSIGLARDTQYF	TGCGCCAGCAGCATCGGACTAGCTAGGGATACGCAGTATTTT
TRBJ1-1	TRBV5-1	NA	NA	CASSLTGYTEAFF	TGCGCCAGCAGCTTAACAGGTTACACTGAAGCTTTCTTT
TRBJ1-1	TRBV10-3	NA	TRBD1	CAIRGGQLLNTEAFF	TGTGCCATCAGAGGGGGACAGCTTTTAAACACTGAAGCTTTCTTT
TRBJ1-1	TRBV29-1	NA	NA	CSVHDGYTEAFF	TGCAGCGTTCATGACGGGTACACTGAAGCTTTCTTT
TRBJ2-1	TRBV6-6	NA	NA	CASSSQYNEQFF	TGTGCCAGCAGTTCCCAATACAATGAGCAGTTCTTC
TRBJ2-1	TRBV5-1	NA	TRBD2	CASSTGLAGGPRYNEQFF	TGCGCCAGCAGCACCGGACTAGCGGGGGGGCCGAGGTACAATGAGCAGTTCTTC
TRBJ2-3	TRBV5-6	NA	NA	CASSSGTDTQYF	TGTGCCAGCAGCTCGGGGACAGATACGCAGTATTTT
TRBJ2-2	TRBV5-1	NA	NA	CASSRDPAAITGELFF	TGCGCCAGCAGCCGTGACCCAGCGGCGATCACCGGGGAGCTGTTTTTT
TRBJ1-6	TRBV4-1	NA	NA	CASRDPGIGNSPLHF	TGCGCCAGCAGAGACCCAGGAATAGGTAATTCACCCCTCCACTTT
TRBJ2-3	TRBV27	NA	TRBD1	CATRTGAFTDTQYF	TGTGCCACCAGGACAGGGGCTTTTACAGATACGCAGTATTTT
TRBJ1-5	TRBV2	NA	TRBD1	CASSDNVDRANQPQHF	TGTGCCAGCAGTGACAATGTCGACAGGGCGAATCAGCCCCAGCATTTT
TRBJ1-1	TRBV2	NA	NA	CASSPPGDTEAFF	TGTGCCAGCAGCCCCCCGGGGGACACTGAAGCTTTCTTT
TRBJ2-5	TRBV27	NA	TRBD2	CASSLLAGGQETQYF	TGTGCCAGCAGTTTACTAGCGGGGGGGCAGGAGACCCAGTACTTC
TRBJ1-1	TRBV7-9	NA	TRBD1	CASSLEGQVTEAFF	TGTGCCAGCAGCTTAGAGGGACAGGTGACTGAAGCTTTCTTT
TRBJ2-5	TRBV4-1	few	TRBD2	CASSQGNSGGAETQYF	TGCGCCAGCAGCCAAGGGAATAGCGGGGGGGCAGAGACCCAGTACTTC
TRBJ1-1	TRBV7-9	NA	NA	CASSFFGGAITEAFF	TGTGCCAGCAGCTTCTTCGGGGGGGCAATAACTGAAGCTTTCTTT
TRBJ2-7	TRBV20-1	NA	NA	CSASRGIGPSSYEQYF	TGCAGTGCTAGTAGGGGTATAGGGCCAAGCTCCTACGAGCAGTACTTC
TRBJ2-5	TRBV5-1	once	TRBD1	CASSRVRDRGQETQYF	TGCGCCAGCAGCCGGGTAAGGGACAGGGGCCAAGAGACCCAGTACTTC
TRBJ2-7	TRBV5-1	NA	NA	CASSLIDRSSYEQYF	TGCGCCAGCAGCTTGATTGACAGGAGCTCCTACGAGCAGTACTTC
TRBJ2-1	TRBV7-7	NA	TRBD2	CASSLGLANNEQFF	TGTGCCAGCAGCTTAGGACTAGCGAACAATGAGCAGTTCTTC
TRBJ1-2	TRBV7-9	NA	NA	CASSLAGSISGYGYTF	TGTGCCAGCAGCTTAGCGGGGAGTATTAGCGGCTATGGCTACACCTTC
TRBJ1-1	TRBV7-9	NA	TRBD1	CASSPTDRVGSWTTEAFF	TGTGCCAGCAGCCCAACGGACAGGGTGGGATCCTGGACCACTGAAGCTTTCTTT
TRBJ2-5	TRBV6-1	NA	NA	CASSEAIRGETQYF	TGTGCCAGCAGTGAAGCCATAAGGGGCGAGACCCAGTACTTC
TRBJ2-2	TRBV19	NA	NA	CASTPRVGGTGELFF	TGTGCCAGTACCCCTCGGGTCGGAGGCACCGGGGAGCTGTTTTTT
TRBJ2-7	TRBV21-1	NA	NA	CASSKVGRGYHEQYF	TGTGCCAGCAGCAAAGTTGGCAGGGGGTACCACGAGCAGTACTTC
TRBJ2-3	TRBV6-5	NA	NA	CASRPGVTTDTQYF	TGTGCCAGCAGGCCAGGGGTTACCACAGATACGCAGTATTTT
TRBJ2-1	TRBV19	NA	TRBD1	CASSIHRDRHNEQFF	TGTGCCAGTAGTATCCACCGGGACAGGCACAATGAGCAGTTCTTC
TRBJ2-7	TRBV2	NA	NA	CASSSSGGTGLSYEQYF	TGTGCCAGCTCCTCTTCGGGGGGGACAGGGTTATCCTACGAGCAGTACTTC
TRBJ1-5	TRBV3-1/TRBV3-2	NA	NA	CASSRTGSNQPQHF	TGTGCCAGCAGCCGGACGGGATCCAATCAGCCCCAGCATTTT
TRBJ2-1	TRBV5-1	NA	TRBD2	CASQSISGGANEQFF	TGCGCCAGTCAATCGATTAGCGGGGGGGCCAATGAGCAGTTCTTC
TRBJ2-2	TRBV24-1	few	NA	CATSASYTGELFF	TGTGCCACCAGTGCTAGCTACACCGGGGAGCTGTTTTTT
TRBJ2-2	TRBV4-2	NA	TRBD1	CASSQAGQGAVTGELFF	TGTGCCAGCAGCCAAGCGGGACAGGGGGCGGTCACCGGGGAGCTGTTTTTT
TRBJ2-7	TRBV19	NA	NA	CASSIGGTDLSYEQYF	TGTGCCAGTAGTATAGGCGGGACGGACCTCTCCTACGAGCAGTACTTC
TRBJ2-2	TRBV9	NA	TRBD2	CASSVPGTSGAGELFF	TGTGCCAGCAGCGTCCCAGGGACTAGCGGTGCCGGGGAGCTGTTTTTT
TRBJ2-1	TRBV24-1	NA	TRBD2	CATSEGGLAGSYNEQFF	TGTGCCACCAGTGAGGGAGGACTAGCGGGGAGTTACAATGAGCAGTTCTTC
TRBJ1-1	TRBV2	NA	NA	CASSDTRANTEAFF	TGTGCCAGCAGTGACACCAGGGCGAACACTGAAGCTTTCTTT
TRBJ2-2	TRBV2	NA	NA	CASSRDKNTGELFF	TGTGCCAGCAGCCGGGACAAGAACACCGGGGAGCTGTTTTTT
TRBJ2-2	TRBV9	once	NA	CASSVANRGGELFF	TGTGCCAGCAGCGTAGCCAATCGGGGCGGGGAGCTGTTTTTT
TRBJ1-2	TRBV5-4	NA	NA	CASSSGQRLEGYTF	TGTGCCAGCAGCTCTGGACAGCGCTTAGAGGGCTACACCTTC
TRBJ2-7	TRBV20-1	NA	TRBD1	CSASQGDYEQYF	TGCAGTGCTAGTCAGGGGGACTACGAGCAGTACTTC